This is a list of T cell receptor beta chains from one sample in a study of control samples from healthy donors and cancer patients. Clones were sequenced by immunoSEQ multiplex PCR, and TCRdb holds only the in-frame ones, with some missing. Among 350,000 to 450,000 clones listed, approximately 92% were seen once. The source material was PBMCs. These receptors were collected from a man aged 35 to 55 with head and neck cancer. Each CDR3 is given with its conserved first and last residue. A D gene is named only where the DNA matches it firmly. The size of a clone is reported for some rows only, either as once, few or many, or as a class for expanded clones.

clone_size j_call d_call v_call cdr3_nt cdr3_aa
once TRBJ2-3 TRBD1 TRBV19 TGTGCCAGTAGTATGGGACAGGGAACAGATACGCAGTATTTT CASSMGQGTDTQYF
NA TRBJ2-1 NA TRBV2 TGTGCCAGCAGTGATTTATCTGGACGGACCTACAATGAGCAGTTCTTC CASSDLSGRTYNEQFF
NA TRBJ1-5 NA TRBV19 TGTGCCAGTAGTGGACAGAGCAATCAGCCCCAGCATTTT CASSGQSNQPQHF
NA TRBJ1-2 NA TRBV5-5 TGTGCCAGCAGCTTGCGGTTTGGGGGGGCTGGCTACACCTTC CASSLRFGGAGYTF
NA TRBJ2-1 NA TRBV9 TGTGCCAGCAGCCCCGCGGCAGGGGCCACTGAGCAGTTCTTC CASSPAAGATEQFF
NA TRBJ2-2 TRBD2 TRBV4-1 TGCGCCAGCAGCCAAGATAGGGCTTTAGCGGGAAGGGAGCACGGGGAGCTGTTTTTT CASSQDRALAGREHGELFF
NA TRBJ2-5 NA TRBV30 TGTGCCTGGAGTGTTAGCTCGGGGACCCAGTACTTC CAWSVSSGTQYF
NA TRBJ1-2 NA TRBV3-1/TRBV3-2 TGTGCCAGCAGCCAAATCCAGGATTTTGGGTGGAATGGCTACACCTTC CASSQIQDFGWNGYTF
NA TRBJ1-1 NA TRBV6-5 TGTGCCAGCAGTTACTCGGCAGGATGGGGAACTGAAGCTTTCTTT CASSYSAGWGTEAFF
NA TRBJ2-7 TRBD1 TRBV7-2 TGTGCCAGCAGCTGGACGACAGGGTCCTACGAGCAGTACTTC CASSWTTGSYEQYF
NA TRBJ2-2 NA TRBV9 TGTGCCAGCAGCGTAGTTCGGGGGGCTAACACCGGGGAGCTGTTTTTT CASSVVRGANTGELFF
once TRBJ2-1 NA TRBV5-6 TGTGCCAGCCGGCAAGGGGGGAAAATGGTCTTC CASRQGGKMVF
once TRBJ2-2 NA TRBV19 TGTGCCAGTAGTATAGATGACGGGGAGCTGTTTTTT CASSIDDGELFF
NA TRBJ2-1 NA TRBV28 TGTGCCAGCAGCTTGGACAGCAACAATGAGCAGTTCTTC CASSLDSNNEQFF
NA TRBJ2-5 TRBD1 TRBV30 TGTGCCTGGGGACAGGGGGCTAATGGGGAGACCCAGTACTTC CAWGQGANGETQYF
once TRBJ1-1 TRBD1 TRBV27 TGTGCCAGCAAAAGACAGGGGGGGAACACTGAAGCTTTCTTT CASKRQGGNTEAFF
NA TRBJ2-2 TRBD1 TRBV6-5 TGTGCCAGCATTCGGGACAGGGGAACAACCGGGGAGCTGTTTTTT CASIRDRGTTGELFF
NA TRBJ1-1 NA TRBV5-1 TGCGCCAGCACCGGGACGGCGAACACTGAAGCTTTCTTT CASTGTANTEAFF
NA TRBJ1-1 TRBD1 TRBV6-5 TGTGCCAGCAGCCAGACAGGGGTGGCTTTCTTT CASSQTGVAFF
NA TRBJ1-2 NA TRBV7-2 TGTGCCAGCAGCCAACTTAGACACCCTGGCTACACCTTC CASSQLRHPGYTF
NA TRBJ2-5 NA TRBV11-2 TGTGCCAGCAGCTTTAGGGGGGGCCACCAAGAGACCCAGTACTTC CASSFRGGHQETQYF
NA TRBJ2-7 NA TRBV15 TGTGCCACCAGCAGTCAACGGGAGAAGCAGTACTTC CATSSQREKQYF
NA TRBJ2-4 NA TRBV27 TGTGCCAGCAGTCCGACTTATAAAGGGGCCAAAAACATTCAGTACTTC CASSPTYKGAKNIQYF
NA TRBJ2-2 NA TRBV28 TGTGCCAGCAGTTTCATTGGACAGCGGACCGGGGAGCTGTTTTTT CASSFIGQRTGELFF
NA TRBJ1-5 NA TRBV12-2 TGTGCAAGTCGCTTCCCTCAGCCCCAGCATTTT CASRFPQPQHF
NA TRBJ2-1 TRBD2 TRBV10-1 TGCGCCAGCAGTGAGTCCCTAGCGGGACGGAATGAGCAGTTCTTC CASSESLAGRNEQFF
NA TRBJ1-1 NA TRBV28 TGTGCCAGCGGAGCGAACACTGAAGCTTTCTTT CASGANTEAFF
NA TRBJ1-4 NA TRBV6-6 TGTGCCAGCGGCGACACCGGCTCCTCTGAAAAACTGTTTTTT CASGDTGSSEKLFF
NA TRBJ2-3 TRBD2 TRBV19 TGTGCCACCCAGACTAGCGAGTACACAGATACGCAGTATTTT CATQTSEYTDTQYF
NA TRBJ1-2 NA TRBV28 TGTGCCAGCAGTTCTGGCGCGTCAGGCTCTAACTATGGCTACACCTTC CASSSGASGSNYGYTF
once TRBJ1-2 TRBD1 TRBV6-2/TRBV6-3 TGTGCCAGCAGCCCGACAGGGAACTATGGCTACACCTTC CASSPTGNYGYTF
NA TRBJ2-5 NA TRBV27 TGTGCCAGCAGTTTCCAAGAGACCCAGTACTTC CASSFQETQYF
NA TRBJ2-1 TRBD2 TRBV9 TGTGCCAGCAGGTGGACTACTATGCTAGCGGGAGGGGTCTCCTACAATGAGCAGTTCTTC CASRWTTMLAGGVSYNEQFF
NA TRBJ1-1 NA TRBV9 TGTGCCAGCAGCGTAGGGTTGGAGAACACTGAAGCTTTCTTT CASSVGLENTEAFF
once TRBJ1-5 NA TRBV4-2 TGTGCCAGCAGCCAAGGAGCAGGGGAGGGCCAGCCCCAGCATTTT CASSQGAGEGQPQHF
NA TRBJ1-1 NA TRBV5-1 TGCGCCAGCGCCATCGGCCCGCGGGGTGGGGGCACTGAAGCTTTCTTT CASAIGPRGGGTEAFF
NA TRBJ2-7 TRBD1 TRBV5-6 TGTGCCAGCAGCTCCCAGGACAGGCGCCGCTCCTACGAGCAGTACTTC CASSSQDRRRSYEQYF
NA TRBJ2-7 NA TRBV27 TGTGCCAGCAGTTTGAGCGGATACTCCTACGAGCAGTACTTC CASSLSGYSYEQYF
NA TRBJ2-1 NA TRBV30 TGTGCCTGGGTACCGGGACTTAATGAGCAGTTCTTC CAWVPGLNEQFF
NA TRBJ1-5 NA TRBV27 TGTGCCAGCAGTTTTTCGGCCAGCAATCAGCCCCAGCATTTT CASSFSASNQPQHF
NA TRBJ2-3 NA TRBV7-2 TGTGCCAGCAGCTTAACGGGTCGGGGAGATACGCAGTATTTT CASSLTGRGDTQYF
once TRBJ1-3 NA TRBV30 TGTGCCTGGAGTGTACTCGGCAGGGCTGGAAACACCATATATTTT CAWSVLGRAGNTIYF
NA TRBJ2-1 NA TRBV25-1 TGTGCCAGCAGGGGATCAACTTACAATGAGCAGTTCTTC CASRGSTYNEQFF
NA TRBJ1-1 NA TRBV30 TGTGCCTGGACCCACACTAACACTGAAGCTTTCTTT CAWTHTNTEAFF